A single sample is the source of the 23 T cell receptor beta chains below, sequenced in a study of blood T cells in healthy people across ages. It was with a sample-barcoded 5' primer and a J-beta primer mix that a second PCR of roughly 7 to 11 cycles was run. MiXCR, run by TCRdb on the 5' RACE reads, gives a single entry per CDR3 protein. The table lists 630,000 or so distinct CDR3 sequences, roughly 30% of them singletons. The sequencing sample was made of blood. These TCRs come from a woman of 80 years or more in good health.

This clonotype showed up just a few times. DNA of the CDR3: TGTGCCAGCAGTCAAAGGGGACTGAACACCGGGGAGCTGTTTTTT. Protein sequence: CASSQRGLNTGELFF. This sequence joins TRBV3-1 and TRBJ2-2, with D perhaps TRBD2 (6 bases). The germline gives CDR1 LGHDT, CDR2 YNNKEL (reference sequence). V lost 6 bases to trimming and J lost 1 base, with 12 bases between them. This CDR3 has 15 residues. The whole variable domain, filled in from reference TRBV3-1 and TRBJ2-2, reads DTAVSQTPKYLVTQMGNDKSIKCEQNLGHDTMYWYKQDSKKFLKIMFSYNNKELIINETVPNRFSPKSPDKAHLNLHINSLELGDSAVYFCASSQRGLNTGELFFGEGSRLTVL.

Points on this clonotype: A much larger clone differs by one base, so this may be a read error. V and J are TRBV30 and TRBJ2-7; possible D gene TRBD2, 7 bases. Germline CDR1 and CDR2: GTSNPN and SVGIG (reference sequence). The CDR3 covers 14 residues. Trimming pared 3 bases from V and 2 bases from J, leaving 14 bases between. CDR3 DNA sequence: TGTGCCTGGAGAAGGGGGGGGAGAACCTACGAGCAGTACTTC. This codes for CAWRRGGRTYEQYF.

The DNA for the CDR3 is TGTGCCAGCAGTTTGCGGCAGTTCCTCTATGGCTACACCTTC. This encodes CASSLRQFLYGYTF. This chain uses TRBV28 with TRBJ1-2; D gene ambiguous. The CDR3 sequence is 14 residues long. The V end lost 3 bases, the J end lost 4 bases, and 12 bases lay between the germline ends. The germline V gene has CDR1 MDHEN and CDR2 SYDVKM.

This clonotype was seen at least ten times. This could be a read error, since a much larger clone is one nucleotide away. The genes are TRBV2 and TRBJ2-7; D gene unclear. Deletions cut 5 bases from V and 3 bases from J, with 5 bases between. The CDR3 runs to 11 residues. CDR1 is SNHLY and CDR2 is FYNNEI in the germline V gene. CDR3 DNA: TGTGCCAGCAGTTCCCACTACGAGCAGTACTTC. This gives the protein CASSSHYEQYF.

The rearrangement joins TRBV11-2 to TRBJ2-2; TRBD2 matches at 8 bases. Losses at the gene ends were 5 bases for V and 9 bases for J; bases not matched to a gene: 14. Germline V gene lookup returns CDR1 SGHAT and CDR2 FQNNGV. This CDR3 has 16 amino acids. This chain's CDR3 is CASSPIAGGRQRELFF. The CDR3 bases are TGTGCCAGCAGCCCTATCGCGGGGGGCCGCCAGCGGGAGCTGTTTTTT.

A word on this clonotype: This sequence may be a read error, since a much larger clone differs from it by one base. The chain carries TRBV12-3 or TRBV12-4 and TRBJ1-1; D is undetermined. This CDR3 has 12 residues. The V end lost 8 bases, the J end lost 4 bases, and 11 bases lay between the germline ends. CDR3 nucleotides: TGTGCCAGCGAGAGGGAGAGCACTGAAGCTTTCTTT. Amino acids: CASERESTEAFF.

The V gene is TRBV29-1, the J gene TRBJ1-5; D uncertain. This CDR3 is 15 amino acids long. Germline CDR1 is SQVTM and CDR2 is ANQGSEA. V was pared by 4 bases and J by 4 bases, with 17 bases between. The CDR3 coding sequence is TGCAGCGTTGCCTCCGAGAACGGGGAAAATCAGCCCCAGCATTTT. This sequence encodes CSVASENGENQPQHF.

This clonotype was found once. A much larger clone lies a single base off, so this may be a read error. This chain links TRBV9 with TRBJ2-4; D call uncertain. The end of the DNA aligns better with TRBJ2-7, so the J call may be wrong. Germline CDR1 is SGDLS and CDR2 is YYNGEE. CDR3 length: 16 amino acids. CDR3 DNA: TGTGCCAGCAGCGTAGCAAGCAGTCCCCCTTCCTACGAGCAGTACTTC. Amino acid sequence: CASSVASSPPSYEQYF.

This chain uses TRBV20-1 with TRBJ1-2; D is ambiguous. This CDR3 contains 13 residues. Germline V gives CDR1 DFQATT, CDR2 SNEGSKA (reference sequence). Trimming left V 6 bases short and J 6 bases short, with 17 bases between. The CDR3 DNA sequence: TGCAGTGCACCGACACTTACCCCGAATGGCTACACCTTC. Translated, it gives CSAPTLTPNGYTF.

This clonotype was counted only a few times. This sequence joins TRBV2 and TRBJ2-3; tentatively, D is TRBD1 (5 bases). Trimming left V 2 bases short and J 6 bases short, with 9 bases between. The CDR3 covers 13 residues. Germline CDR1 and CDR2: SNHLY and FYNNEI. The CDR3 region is CASSELSGDTQYF. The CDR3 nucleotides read TGTGCCAGCAGTGAACTATCAGGGGATACGCAGTATTTT.

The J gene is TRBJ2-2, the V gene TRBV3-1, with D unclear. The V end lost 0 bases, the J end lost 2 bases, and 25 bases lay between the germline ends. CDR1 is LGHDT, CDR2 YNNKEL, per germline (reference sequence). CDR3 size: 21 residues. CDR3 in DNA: TGTGCCAGCAGCCAAGATAGTATTGAAGTGTTTAGTTTGAGAAACACCGGGGAGCTGTTTTTT. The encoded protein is CASSQDSIEVFSLRNTGELFF.

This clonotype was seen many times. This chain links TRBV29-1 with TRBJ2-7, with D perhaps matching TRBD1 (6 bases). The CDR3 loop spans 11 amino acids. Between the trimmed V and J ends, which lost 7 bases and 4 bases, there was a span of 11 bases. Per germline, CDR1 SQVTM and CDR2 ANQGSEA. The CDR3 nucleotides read TGCAGCGGCGCGACAGGATACGAGCAGTACTTC. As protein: CSGATGYEQYF.

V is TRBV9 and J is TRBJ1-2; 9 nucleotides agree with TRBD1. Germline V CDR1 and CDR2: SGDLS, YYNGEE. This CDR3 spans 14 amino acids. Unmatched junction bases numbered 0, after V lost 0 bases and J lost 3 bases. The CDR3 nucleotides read TGTGCCAGCAGCGTAGGGACAGGGGACTATGGCTACACCTTC. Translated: CASSVGTGDYGYTF.

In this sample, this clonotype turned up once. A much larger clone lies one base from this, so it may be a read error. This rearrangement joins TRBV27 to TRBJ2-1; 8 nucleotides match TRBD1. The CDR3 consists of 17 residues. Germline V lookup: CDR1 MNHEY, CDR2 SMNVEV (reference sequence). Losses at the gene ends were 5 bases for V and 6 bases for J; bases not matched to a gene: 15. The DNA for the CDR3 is TGTGCCAGCAGTCGAATGTCCGGGACAGGCGGTCGCAATGAGCAGTTCTTC. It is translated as CASSRMSGTGGRNEQFF.

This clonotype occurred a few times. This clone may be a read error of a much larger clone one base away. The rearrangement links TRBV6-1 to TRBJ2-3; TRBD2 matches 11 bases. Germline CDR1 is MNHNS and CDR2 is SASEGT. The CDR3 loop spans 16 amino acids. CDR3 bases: TGTACCAGCAGTGAAGGTCTTAGCGGGGGGGCCAATACGCAGTATTTT. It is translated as CTSSEGLSGGANTQYF.

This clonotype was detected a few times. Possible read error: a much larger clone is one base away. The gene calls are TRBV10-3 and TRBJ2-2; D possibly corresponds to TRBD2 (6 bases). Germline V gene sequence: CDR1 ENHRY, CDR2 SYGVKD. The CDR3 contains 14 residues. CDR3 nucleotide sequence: TGTGCCATCAGTGGCAGAACGAACACCGGGGGGCTGTTTTTT. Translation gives CAISGRTNTGGLFF.

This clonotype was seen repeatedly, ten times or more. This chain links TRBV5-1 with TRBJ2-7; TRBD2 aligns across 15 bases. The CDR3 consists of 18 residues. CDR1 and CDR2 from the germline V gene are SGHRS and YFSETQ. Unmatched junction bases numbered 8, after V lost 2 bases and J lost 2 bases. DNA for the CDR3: TGCGCCAGCAGCTTTAGGGGACTAGCGGGGGGAAAGACCTACGAGCAGTACTTC. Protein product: CASSFRGLAGGKTYEQYF.

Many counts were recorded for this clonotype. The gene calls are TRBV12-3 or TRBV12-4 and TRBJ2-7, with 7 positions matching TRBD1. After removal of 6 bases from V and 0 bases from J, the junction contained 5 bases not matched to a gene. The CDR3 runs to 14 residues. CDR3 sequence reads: CASRATGHSYEQYF. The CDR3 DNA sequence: TGTGCCAGCAGAGCGACAGGGCACTCCTACGAGCAGTACTTC.

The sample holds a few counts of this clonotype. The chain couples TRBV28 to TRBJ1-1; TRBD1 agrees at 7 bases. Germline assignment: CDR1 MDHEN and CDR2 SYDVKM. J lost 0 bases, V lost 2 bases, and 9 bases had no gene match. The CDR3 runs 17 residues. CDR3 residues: CASSLPNRGQMNTEAFF. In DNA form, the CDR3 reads TGTGCCAGCAGTTTACCTAACAGGGGTCAAATGAACACTGAAGCTTTCTTT.

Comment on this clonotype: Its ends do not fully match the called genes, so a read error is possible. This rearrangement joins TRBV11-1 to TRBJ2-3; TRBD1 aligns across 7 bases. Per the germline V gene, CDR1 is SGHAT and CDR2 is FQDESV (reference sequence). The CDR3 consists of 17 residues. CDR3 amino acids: CTSSPGWSQGWTDTQYF. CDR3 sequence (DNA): TGTACCAGCAGCCCTGGGTGGTCACAGGGGTGGACAGATACGCAGTATTTT.

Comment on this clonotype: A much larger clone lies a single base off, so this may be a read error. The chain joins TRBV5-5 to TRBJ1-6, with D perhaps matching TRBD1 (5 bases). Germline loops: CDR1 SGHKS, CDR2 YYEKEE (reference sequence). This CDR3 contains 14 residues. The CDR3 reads CASSGGSYNSPRHF. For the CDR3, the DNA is TGTGCCAGTTCCGGGGGATCCTATAATTCACCCCGCCACTTT.

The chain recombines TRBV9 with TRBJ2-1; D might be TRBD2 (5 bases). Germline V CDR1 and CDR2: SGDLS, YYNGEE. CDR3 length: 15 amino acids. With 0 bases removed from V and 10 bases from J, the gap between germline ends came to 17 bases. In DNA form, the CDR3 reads TGTGCCAGCAGCGTAGACCCGGGGTTCTCCTACGAGCAGTTCTTC. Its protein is CASSVDPGFSYEQFF.

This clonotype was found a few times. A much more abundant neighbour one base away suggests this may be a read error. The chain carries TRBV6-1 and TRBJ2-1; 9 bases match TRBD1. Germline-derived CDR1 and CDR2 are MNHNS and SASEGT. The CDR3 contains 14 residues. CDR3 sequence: CAIRDRDSHNEQFF. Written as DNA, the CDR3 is TGTGCCATCCGGGACAGGGACTCCCACAATGAGCAGTTCTTC.